The 19 T cell receptor beta chains below all came from one sample that was sequenced in a study of blood T cell repertoires in COVID-19. Sequencing was performed with immunoSEQ multiplex PCR; in TCRdb, only in-frame clones are kept and a portion is missing. The table has approximately 90,000 clones, about 89% seen once. Sequences were obtained from peripheral blood. All receptors derive from a man aged 45-65 years with acute or convalescent COVID-19.

This clone was counted once. This sequence joins TRBV30 and TRBJ1-2; D possibly corresponds to TRBD1 (5 bases). Trimming removed 0 bases at V and 8 bases at J, with 16 bases between. The CDR3 runs 14 residues. The germline gives CDR1 GTSNPN, CDR2 SVGIG (reference sequence). CDR3 region: CAWSVRADFSGYTF. In nucleotides, the CDR3 is TGTGCCTGGAGTGTCAGGGCAGATTTCTCGGGCTACACCTTC.

The chain couples TRBV7-9 to TRBJ1-4; possibly TRBD1 for D (6 bases). CDR1 is SEHNR, CDR2 FQNEAQ, per germline (reference sequence). V was pared by 4 bases and J by 1 base, with 13 bases between. The CDR3 covers 16 residues. CDR3: CASSWLGGKTNEKLFF. In DNA form, the CDR3 reads TGTGCCAGCAGCTGGCTAGGGGGAAAAACTAATGAAAAACTGTTTTTT.

The V call is TRBV30, the J call TRBJ1-6, with D perhaps matching TRBD1 (6 bases). V was shortened by 0 bases and J by 7 bases, with 19 bases between the two germline ends. CDR3 size: 17 residues. Germline CDR1 GTSNPN, CDR2 SVGIG (reference sequence). The CDR3 spells CAWSVKVPRQANSPLHF. CDR3 DNA sequence: TGTGCCTGGAGTGTAAAAGTACCGAGACAGGCCAATTCACCCCTCCACTTT.

The chain carries TRBV3-1 (or the pseudogene TRBV3-2) and TRBJ1-6; a possible D gene is TRBD1 (6 bases). Looked up from germline, CDR1 is LGHDT and CDR2 is YNNKEL (reference sequence). This CDR3 region has 13 residues. V lost 5 bases and J 7 bases, leaving 9 bases between the germline ends. The CDR3 region is CASSEGTNSPLHF. CDR3 nucleotide sequence: TGTGCCAGCAGCGAGGGGACAAATTCACCCCTCCACTTT.

The chain links TRBV11-2 to TRBJ2-1; 9 bases agree with TRBD2. The CDR3 is made up of 16 amino acids. Losses at the gene ends were 4 bases for V and 8 bases for J; bases not matched to a gene: 12. CDR1 SGHAT and CDR2 FQNNGV come from the germline V gene. This chain's CDR3 is CASSYLSSGGRDEQFF. In DNA, the CDR3 is TGTGCCAGCAGCTACCTCTCCAGCGGGGGGCGGGATGAGCAGTTCTTC.

V gene TRBV3-1 (or the pseudogene TRBV3-2) combines with J gene TRBJ1-6; 9 bases line up with TRBD1. The CDR3 length is 15 residues. Germline V gives CDR1 LGHDT, CDR2 YNNKEL (reference sequence). With V trimmed by 6 bases and J by 7 bases, 7 bases remained unmatched. CDR3 sequence (DNA): TGTGCCAGCAGGGAACAGGGGGCGAGGAATTCACCCCTCCACTTT. Translating gives CASREQGARNSPLHF.

Regarding this clone: This specimen includes other DNA sequences encoding the same CDR3. The chain links TRBV28 to TRBJ2-3; 11 bases are a match to TRBD1. Trimming cost V 6 bases and J 5 bases; bases outside gene matches: 4. CDR3 length: 14 residues. Germline CDR1 and CDR2: MDHEN and SYDVKM. CDR3 in amino acids: CASSYGTGGDTQYF. The CDR3 DNA reads as TGTGCCAGCAGCTATGGGACAGGGGGAGATACGCAGTATTTT.

V and J are TRBV9 and TRBJ2-3, with D possibly being TRBD2 (6 bases). The CDR3 consists of 13 residues. Germline V CDR1 and CDR2: SGDLS, YYNGEE. V was pared by 2 bases and J by 8 bases, with 12 bases between. CDR3 nucleotides: TGTGCCAGCAGCGTGGGCATGGGGGGTACGCAGTATTTT. Encoded protein: CASSVGMGGTQYF.

This rearrangement joins TRBV19 to TRBJ1-3, with D possibly being TRBD1 (5 bases). CDR3 length equals 16 residues. In germline, CDR1 is LNHDA, CDR2 SQIVND (reference sequence). V dropped 5 bases and J dropped 1 base, with 15 bases sitting between them. The CDR3 region is CASSASGYPSGNTIYF. The DNA for the CDR3 is TGTGCCAGTAGTGCCTCAGGGTACCCATCTGGAAACACCATATATTTT.

The chain links TRBV19 to TRBJ1-1; maybe TRBD1 (5 bases). The CDR3 runs to 15 residues. The V end was cut by 8 bases, the J end by 2 bases, with 18 bases between. Germline V gene lookup returns CDR1 LNHDA and CDR2 SQIVND (reference sequence). The CDR3 is CASHPWDSKNTEAFF. CDR3 DNA sequence: TGTGCCAGTCATCCCTGGGACTCGAAAAACACTGAAGCTTTCTTT.

The chain couples TRBV19 to TRBJ1-2; TRBD1 matches at 7 bases. Germline V gene sequence: CDR1 LNHDA, CDR2 SQIVND (reference sequence). The CDR3 extends over 12 amino acids. With 5 bases clipped from V and 7 bases from J, the junction kept 4 bases outside the gene matches. The CDR3 loop is CASSFRDSGYTF. The CDR3 DNA reads as TGTGCCAGTAGTTTCCGGGACAGTGGCTACACCTTC.

The chain links TRBV19 to TRBJ2-1; TRBD2 aligns across 9 bases. With 3 bases clipped from V and 8 bases from J, the junction kept 8 bases outside the gene matches. Germline-derived CDR1 and CDR2 are LNHDA and SQIVND (reference sequence). This CDR3 region has 15 residues. The CDR3 DNA sequence: TGTGCCAGTAGTATTCGGCTAGCGGGACGAGATGAGCAGTTCTTC. It is translated as CASSIRLAGRDEQFF. The complete variable domain, with remaining parts taken from reference TRBV19 and TRBJ2-1, reads DGGITQSPKYLFRKEGQNVTLSCEQNLNHDAMYWYRQDPGQGLRLIYYSQIVNDFQKGDIAEGYSVSREKKESFPLTVTSAQKNPTAFYLCASSIRLAGRDEQFFGPGTRLTVL.

The rearrangement joins TRBV30 to TRBJ2-3; no clear D. Germline CDR1 reads GTSNPN; CDR2 reads SVGIG (reference sequence). The CDR3 runs 11 residues. V was clipped by 4 bases and J by 5 bases, with 7 bases between them. CDR3 nucleotide sequence: TGTGCCTGGACCAAAATAGATACGCAGTATTTT. This gives the protein CAWTKIDTQYF.

This clone was detected once. The chain links TRBV19 to TRBJ1-5, with TRBD1 matching 7 bases. The length of the CDR3 is 14 residues. The J segment lost 8 bases and the V segment lost 6 bases, leaving 10 bases of the junction unmatched. The germline gives CDR1 LNHDA, CDR2 SQIVND (reference sequence). CDR3 bases: TGTGCCAGTAGGGAAATACAGGGGACCAAGCCCCAGCATTTT. Amino acids: CASREIQGTKPQHF.

The genes are TRBV19 and TRBJ1-5; 9 nucleotides line up with TRBD1. The CDR3 runs 15 residues. Trimming removed 4 bases from V and 5 bases from J; junction bases left unmatched: 6. Looked up from germline, CDR1 is LNHDA and CDR2 is SQIVND (reference sequence). The chain's CDR3 is CASSTRTGEHQPQHF. The CDR3 DNA reads TGTGCCAGTAGTACCAGGACAGGGGAGCATCAGCCCCAGCATTTT.

This rearrangement joins TRBV3-1 (or the pseudogene TRBV3-2) to TRBJ1-2; D is perhaps TRBD1 (6 bases). Germline loops: CDR1 LGHDT, CDR2 YNNKEL (reference sequence). V was pared by 3 bases and J by 3 bases, with 14 bases between. The CDR3 is 15 residues long. In DNA form, the CDR3 reads TGTGCCAGCAGCCATTCGACAGGCTCCTACTATGGCTACACCTTC. It specifies CASSHSTGSYYGYTF.

This clone was seen a single time. This rearrangement joins TRBV5-5 to TRBJ2-5, with 10 bases identical to TRBD1. Looked up from germline, CDR1 is SGHKS and CDR2 is YYEKEE (reference sequence). V gave up 3 bases and J gave up 5 bases; unmatched junction bases: 7. The CDR3 extends over 15 amino acids. CDR3 DNA sequence: TGTGCCAGCAGCTACCCCGGACAGGGGGGGGAGACCCAGTACTTC. Encoded protein: CASSYPGQGGETQYF.

This clone occurred once. V and J are TRBV10-1 and TRBJ1-1, with TRBD1 matching over 9 bases. Trimming took 6 bases from V and 2 from J; bases not matched to a gene: 7. The CDR3 covers 15 residues. Germline CDR1 is WNHNN and CDR2 is SYGVQD (reference sequence). CDR3 sequence (DNA): TGCGCCAGCAGGGACAGGGGCGCCAGAAACACTGAAGCTTTCTTT. Amino acids: CASRDRGARNTEAFF.

The chain combines TRBV3-1 (or the pseudogene TRBV3-2) with TRBJ1-2, with 8 bases aligning to TRBD1. The length of the CDR3 is 15 residues. Germline values: CDR1 LGHDT, CDR2 YNNKEL (reference sequence). The V and J ends lost 5 bases and 2 bases, in that order; junction bases with no gene match: 7. The CDR3 region has the DNA TGTGCCAGCAGCGTAGGACAGGGTAAGAACTATGGCTACACCTTC. This encodes CASSVGQGKNYGYTF.